A selection of T cell receptor beta chains follows, all from one sample in a study of blood T cell repertoires in COVID-19. Data came from immunoSEQ multiplex PCR; TCRdb stores just in-frame clones and leaves some out. The data show some 200,000 clones, more than 75% seen once. What was sequenced was peripheral blood. The receptor source for this set is a middle-aged man with active or convalescent COVID-19. Each CDR3 is given with its conserved first and last residue. D genes are given only for firm matches. Some rows have no size entry. The others give once, few or many, or a class for an expanded clone.

v_gene	d_gene	abundance	j_gene	CDR3nt	CDR3aa
TRBV15	-	-	TRBJ2-5	TGTGCCACCAGCTATGGGGGACAAAAAGAGACCCAGTACTTC	CATSYGGQKETQYF
TRBV7-7	TRBD2	-	TRBJ2-3	TGTGCCAGCAGCTTAGGACCGGGACTAGCGGGGGCGGCGCAGTATTTT	CASSLGPGLAGAAQYF
TRBV28	-	-	TRBJ1-1	TGTGCCAGCAGTTTAAATCAAGGGGCAAAAATAGCTTTCTTT	CASSLNQGAKIAFF
TRBV6-5	TRBD1	-	TRBJ1-3	TGTGCCAGCATTGGACAGGGCCTCTCTGGAAACACCATATATTTT	CASIGQGLSGNTIYF
TRBV24-1	TRBD1	-	TRBJ1-2	TGTGCCACCAGTGACCTCCGGACAGGCTATGGCTACACCTTC	CATSDLRTGYGYTF
TRBV28	-	-	TRBJ1-6	TGTGCCAGCAGTTATTCCCGGGGGGTAGGGCTCAATTCACCCCTCCACTTT	CASSYSRGVGLNSPLHF
TRBV6-1	-	-	TRBJ1-6	TGTGCCAGCAGTGAAGGTTCTGCGGGGGATCTTAGCTCACCCCTCCACTTT	CASSEGSAGDLSSPLHF
TRBV7-9	-	few	TRBJ2-5	TGTGCCAGCAGCTACGACTCCAGCACCGGTAGGACCCAGTACTTC	CASSYDSSTGRTQYF
TRBV27	TRBD1	-	TRBJ2-2	TGTGCCAGCAGTCTCCGGGACAGATTGTATACCGGGGAGCTGTTTTTT	CASSLRDRLYTGELFF
TRBV5-1	-	-	TRBJ2-1	TGCGCCAGCAGCTTGGACGTCGGTGAGCAGTTCTTC	CASSLDVGEQFF
TRBV20-1	-	-	TRBJ1-1	TGCAGTGCCAGGGGAAAAGGTGAAGCTTTCTTT	CSARGKGEAFF
TRBV7-2	TRBD1	-	TRBJ2-7	TGTGCCAGCAGCGCCGGACAGGGTGGGGTGGAGCAGTACTTC	CASSAGQGGVEQYF
TRBV5-1	-	once	TRBJ2-7	TGCGCCAGCAGGACAGGCGACAACCTTTACGAGCAGTACTTC	CASRTGDNLYEQYF
TRBV19	-	-	TRBJ2-7	TGTGCCAGTAGTCCCCCTTTGCGGGAACGTTGGTCCTACGAGCAGTACTTC	CASSPPLRERWSYEQYF
TRBV27	-	-	TRBJ1-3	TGTGCCAGCAGTTTCTTGTCTGGAAACACCATATATTTT	CASSFLSGNTIYF
TRBV2	-	few	TRBJ1-3	TGTGCCAGCAGTGTAGGGGGGGCCGGAAACACCATATATTTT	CASSVGGAGNTIYF
TRBV5-1	-	-	TRBJ2-7	TGCGCCAGCAGCCTCGGGGTTCTGGGCGAGCAGTACTTC	CASSLGVLGEQYF
TRBV18	-	-	TRBJ1-1	TGTGCCAGCTCACCACCGGGAGCCCAGACTGAAGCTTTCTTT	CASSPPGAQTEAFF
TRBV10-3	-	-	TRBJ2-3	TGTGCCATCAGTGACCCCTCGACAGACACAGATACGCAGTATTTT	CAISDPSTDTDTQYF
TRBV5-1	TRBD1	-	TRBJ1-4	TGCGCCAGCAGCGTCCGGGACAGGAATGCAACTAATGAAAAACTGTTTTTT	CASSVRDRNATNEKLFF
TRBV12-3/TRBV12-4	-	-	TRBJ1-2	TGTGCCAGCAGTTTAGCGGGTTCAGGCGGCTACACCTTC	CASSLAGSGGYTF
TRBV5-1	TRBD2	-	TRBJ2-5	TGCGCCAGCAGCGAACGGATATTGAGTAGCGGGGGGGAGACCCAGTACTTC	CASSERILSSGGETQYF
TRBV6-5	-	-	TRBJ1-2	TGTGCCAGCGGGGGGGGGTCCTATGGCTACACCTTC	CASGGGSYGYTF
TRBV7-8	TRBD2	-	TRBJ2-3	TGTGCCAGCAGCCATCGGCCCAGCGGGAGTGCAGATACGCAGTATTTT	CASSHRPSGSADTQYF
TRBV5-1	-	-	TRBJ2-7	TGCGCCAGCAGCTTGAGTAGCTGGGCCTACGAGCAGTACTTC	CASSLSSWAYEQYF
TRBV18	-	-	TRBJ1-2	TGTGCCAGCTCACCCATGAAGGAGAGTCCCACTAACTATGGCTACACCTTC	CASSPMKESPTNYGYTF
TRBV3-1/TRBV3-2	TRBD1	-	TRBJ2-3	TGTGCCAGCAGCCAAGAATTGACAGGGACCACAGATACGCAGTATTTT	CASSQELTGTTDTQYF
TRBV7-2	-	-	TRBJ1-3	TGTGCCAGCAGCGGAGGGACCTTCTCTGGAAACACCATATATTTT	CASSGGTFSGNTIYF
TRBV9	-	once	TRBJ1-1	TGTGCCAGCAGCCCCCCGGTATTTGCAGGGGCGAGGAACACTGAAGCTTTCTTT	CASSPPVFAGARNTEAFF
TRBV9	TRBD1	-	TRBJ2-2	TGTGCCAGCAGCGTAGTCGCAGGGGGCATGGCCGGGGAGCTGTTTTTT	CASSVVAGGMAGELFF
TRBV28	-	-	TRBJ1-1	TGTGCCAGCAGTCCGGCCTACCGGGACACGAACACTGAAGCTTTCTTT	CASSPAYRDTNTEAFF
TRBV19	-	few	TRBJ2-2	TGTGCCAGTAGTATAGCGGGGGTTAGCACCGGGGAGCTGTTTTTT	CASSIAGVSTGELFF
TRBV7-2	-	-	TRBJ1-6	TGTGCCAGCAGCTTAGGGAGCCAAACCGGGACCCTCCACTTT	CASSLGSQTGTLHF
TRBV2	-	once	TRBJ1-4	TGTGCCAGCAGTGATTGGGGGCGGGATGAAAAACTGTTTTTT	CASSDWGRDEKLFF
TRBV27	-	-	TRBJ1-5	TGTGCCAGCAATCCCGCCCGGGGGGGCCTCAGCAATCAGCCCCAGCATTTT	CASNPARGGLSNQPQHF
TRBV5-1	-	-	TRBJ1-1	TGCGCCAGCAGCCCTACCCCCAACACTGAAGCTTTCTTT	CASSPTPNTEAFF
TRBV7-8	-	-	TRBJ1-5	TGTGCCAGCAGTCCCATTCAGGGCACCTTCAATCAGCCCCAGCATTTT	CASSPIQGTFNQPQHF
TRBV7-2	-	-	TRBJ1-1	TGTGCCAGCAGCTTAGTTATCTCTGAAGCTTTCTTT	CASSLVISEAFF